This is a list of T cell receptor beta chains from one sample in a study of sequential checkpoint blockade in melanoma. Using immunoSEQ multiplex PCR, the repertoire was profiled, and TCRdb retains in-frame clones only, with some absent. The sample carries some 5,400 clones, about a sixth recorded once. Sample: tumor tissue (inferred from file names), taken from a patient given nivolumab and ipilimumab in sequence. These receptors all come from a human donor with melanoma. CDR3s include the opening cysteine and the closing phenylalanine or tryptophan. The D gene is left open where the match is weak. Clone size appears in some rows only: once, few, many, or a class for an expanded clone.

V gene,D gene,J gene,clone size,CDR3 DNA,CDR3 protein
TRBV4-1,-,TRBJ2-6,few,TGCGCCAGCAGCCAAGATCACGGGGGGGCCAACGTCCTGACTTTC,CASSQDHGGANVLTF
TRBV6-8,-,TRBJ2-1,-,TGTGCCAGCACCCCTTCGGTTGGGCGGGAACTCTACAATGAGCAGTTCTTC,CASTPSVGRELYNEQFF
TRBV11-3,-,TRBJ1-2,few,TGTGCCAGCAGCCCACCCTCGACGGGCTATGGCTACACCTTC,CASSPPSTGYGYTF
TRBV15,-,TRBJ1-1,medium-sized,TGTGCCACCAGCAGAGTAAGATACACTGAAGCTTTCTTT,CATSRVRYTEAFF
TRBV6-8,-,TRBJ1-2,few,TGTGCCATCAGCGCGGGGAGGGTCTATGGCTACACCTTC,CAISAGRVYGYTF
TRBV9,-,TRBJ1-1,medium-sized,TGTGCCAGCAGCGTAGGAACGGTCGGTGAAGCTTTCTTT,CASSVGTVGEAFF
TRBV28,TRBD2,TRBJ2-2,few,TGTGCCAGCAGTCCCTTTGGACTAGCAGCGAACACCGGGGAGCTGTTTTTT,CASSPFGLAANTGELFF
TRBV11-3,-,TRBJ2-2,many,TGTGCCAGCAGCGTACAGGGTCCGTCGAACACCGGGGAGCTGTTTTTT,CASSVQGPSNTGELFF
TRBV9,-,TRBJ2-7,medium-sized,TGTGCCAGCGGTCCCGACGGGTCTTCCTACGAGCAGTACTTC,CASGPDGSSYEQYF
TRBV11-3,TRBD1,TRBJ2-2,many,TGTGCCAGCAGCTCCCTCCGGCAGGGGGACACCGGGGAGCTGTTTTTT,CASSSLRQGDTGELFF
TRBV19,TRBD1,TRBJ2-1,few,TGTGCCAGTAAGTCCGAACGGGTACAGGGGTACAATGAGCAGTTCTTC,CASKSERVQGYNEQFF
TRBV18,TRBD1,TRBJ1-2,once,TGTGCCAGCTCACCGGGGACAGACTATGGCTACACCTTC,CASSPGTDYGYTF
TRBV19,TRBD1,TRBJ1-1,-,TGTGCCAGTAGGGATAACAGGGGGCTGGGCACTGAAGCTTTCTTT,CASRDNRGLGTEAFF
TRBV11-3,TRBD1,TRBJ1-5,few,TGTGCCAGCAGCATCACAGGGGGCAATCAGCCCCAGCATTTT,CASSITGGNQPQHF
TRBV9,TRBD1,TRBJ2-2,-,TGTGCCAGCAGCCCACACGGGACAGGGGGGATCGCCGGGGAGCTGTTTTTT,CASSPHGTGGIAGELFF
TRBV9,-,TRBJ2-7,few,TGTGCCAGCAGCCGCCAGGGCTCTCATTACGAGCAGTACTTC,CASSRQGSHYEQYF
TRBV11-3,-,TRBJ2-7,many,TGTGCCAGCAGCTTAGATAGACAGGCTATCTACGAGCAGTACTTC,CASSLDRQAIYEQYF
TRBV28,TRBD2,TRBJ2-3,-,TGTGCCAGCAGTACCCCTGGGACTAGCGGGGGAGGCGGCACAGATACGCAGTATTTT,CASSTPGTSGGGGTDTQYF
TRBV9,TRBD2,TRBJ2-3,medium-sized,TGTGCCAGCAGCGTAGGTAGCGGGGGACCCACAGATACGCAGTATTTT,CASSVGSGGPTDTQYF
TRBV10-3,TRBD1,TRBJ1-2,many,TGTGCCATCAGAAGGACAGGAGGGGGATTGGATGGCTACACCTTC,CAIRRTGGGLDGYTF
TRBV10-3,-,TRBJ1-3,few,TGTGCCATCAGTGAGGACGGTCGGACCATATATTTT,CAISEDGRTIYF
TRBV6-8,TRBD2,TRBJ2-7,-,TGTGCCAGCAGTTATTCAGCGGGGGGCTACGAGCAGTACTTC,CASSYSAGGYEQYF
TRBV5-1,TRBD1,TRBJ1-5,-,TGCGCCAGCAGCTGGGGGGGACAGGATAGCAATCAGCCCCAGCATTTT,CASSWGGQDSNQPQHF
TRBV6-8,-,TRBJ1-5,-,TGTGCCAGCAGTTACTCGTCAGGGGGCAATCAGCCCCAGCATTTT,CASSYSSGGNQPQHF
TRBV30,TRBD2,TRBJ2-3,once,TGTGCCTGGAGTGTCGGCGGGGGGGAAACAGATACGCAGTATTTT,CAWSVGGGETDTQYF
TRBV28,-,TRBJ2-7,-,TGTGCCAGCAGCGTGCCTACCTACGAGCAGTACTTC,CASSVPTYEQYF
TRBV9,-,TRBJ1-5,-,TGTGCCAGCAGCCCCATCGATGGGTTGGAGCCCCAGCATTTT,CASSPIDGLEPQHF
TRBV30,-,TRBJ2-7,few,TGTGCTTGCACGCCAGGGGGGGCGTCCTACGAGCAGTACTTC,CACTPGGASYEQYF